These T cell receptor beta chains were read from a single sample in a study of neurological immune-mediated disorders. TCRdb redid the calling of the 5' RACE reads with MiXCR, one entry per CDR3 protein. The data show tens of thousands of distinct CDR3 sequences, with 17% seen just once and 15% to 17% held by the top ten. Sequencing was done on a sample of PBMCs. Source of these receptors: a woman in her thirties or forties in good health. The CDR3 runs from the conserved cysteine through the conserved F or W.

v_gene	j_gene	CDR3aa
TRBV20-1	TRBJ2-2	CSAPQPGLLNGELFF
TRBV11-2	TRBJ2-3	CASRLPGSATDTQYF
TRBV5-1	TRBJ1-6	CASSLLVNSPLHF
TRBV19	TRBJ2-1	CASSIGASSYNEQFF
TRBV7-2	TRBJ1-5	CASSLARDRVGQPQHF
TRBV5-1	TRBJ2-3	CASSLPTGAAPDTQYF
TRBV6-5	TRBJ1-3	CASSNGISSGNTIYF
TRBV29-1	TRBJ1-2	CSVEGRGNYGYTF
TRBV7-8	TRBJ2-7	CASSFSGSEQYF
TRBV12-3/TRBV12-4	TRBJ1-5	CASGLTGGVQPQHF
TRBV20-1	TRBJ1-2	CSARVAGSSGTF
TRBV14	TRBJ2-1	CASSLLPGSNEQFF
TRBV13	TRBJ1-2	CASRRGFTDGYTF
TRBV10-2	TRBJ2-2	CASRGGGPDTGELFF
TRBV5-5	TRBJ2-1	CASSGRVQVEQFF
TRBV12-3/TRBV12-4	TRBJ2-3	CVSSSLMSDTQYF
TRBV27	TRBJ1-2	CASGGYGYGYTF
TRBV4-3	TRBJ2-1	CASSQGRSFGDEQFF
TRBV2	TRBJ2-5	CASSDTVATGGGETQYF
TRBV4-3	TRBJ2-1	CASSQLRYNEQFF
TRBV6-6	TRBJ2-3	CASSYSSPPRGGTDTQYF
TRBV6-2/TRBV6-3	TRBJ2-3	CASSLPAGGPAISDTQYF
TRBV7-2	TRBJ1-2	CASSSKAIGGSYGYTF
TRBV6-1	TRBJ1-3	CASSENTNSGNTIYF
TRBV5-1	TRBJ2-1	CASSLGLARGEQFF
TRBV5-1	TRBJ2-5	CASSLDVGQETQYF
TRBV28	TRBJ2-2	CATGGTANTGELFF
TRBV7-8	TRBJ2-5	CASSLFSGVSETQYF
TRBV5-1	TRBJ2-5	CASSSQGTHGETQYF
TRBV10-3	TRBJ1-1	CAIRPFGVNTEAFF
TRBV20-1	TRBJ2-3	CSAREHLGLAGTDTQYF
TRBV7-2	TRBJ1-5	CASSPRGSNQPQHF
TRBV5-1	TRBJ1-6	CASSLEGTERANSPLHF
TRBV12-3/TRBV12-4	TRBJ2-1	CASSLASSLRTSPNEQFF
TRBV6-2/TRBV6-3	TRBJ2-5	CASSSTQPETQYF
TRBV20-1	TRBJ2-1	CSASRPGGPISYNEQFF
TRBV20-1	TRBJ1-5	CSARTGNQPQHF
TRBV5-1	TRBJ2-4	CASSPPQGDKNIQYF
TRBV5-1	TRBJ2-5	CASSLGGGTETQYF
TRBV12-3/TRBV12-4	TRBJ1-5	CASRRGQLNQPQHF